The clone carrying this T cell receptor beta chain was counted a few times. Its antigen is unknown. The data are from a study of T cells after yellow fever vaccination. Broader study findings: From the bulk population, abundant clonotypes could contaminate and appear within FACS-sorted repertoires.

TCRdb ran MiXCR on the 5' RACE reads and lists one entry per CDR3 protein. This table holds about 210,000 distinct CDR3 sequences, approximately 6.8% found once. V trimming: 4 bases; J trimming: 2 bases; junction bases outside the gene matches: 6. CDR3 length equals 15 residues. CDR1 is SGDLS, CDR2 YYNGEE, per germline. This specimen was CD4+ T cells sorted from PBMCs, taken on the day of the yellow fever booster vaccination. This sequence was found in a man in his thirties or forties who received the YFV17D yellow fever vaccine. The chain uses TRBV9 and TRBJ2-5, with 9 bases fitting TRBD1. The DNA for the CDR3 is TGTGCCAGCAGCCCTATGACAGGGGGGCAAGAGACCCAGTACTTC. Encoded protein: CASSPMTGGQETQYF.